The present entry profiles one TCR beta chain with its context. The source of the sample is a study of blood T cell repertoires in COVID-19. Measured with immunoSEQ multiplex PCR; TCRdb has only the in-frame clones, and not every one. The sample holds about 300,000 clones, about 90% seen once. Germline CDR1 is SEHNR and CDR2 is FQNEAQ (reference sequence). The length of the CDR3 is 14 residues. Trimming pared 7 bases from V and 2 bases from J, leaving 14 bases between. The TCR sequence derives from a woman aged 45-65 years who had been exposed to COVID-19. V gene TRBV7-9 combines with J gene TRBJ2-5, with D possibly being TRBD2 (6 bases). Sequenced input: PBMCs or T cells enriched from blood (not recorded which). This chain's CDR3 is CASTYRGSQETQYF. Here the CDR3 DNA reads TGTGCCAGCACTTACCGGGGGTCTCAAGAGACCCAGTACTTC.